The T cell receptor beta chain under discussion was sequenced for a study of CD8 T cells in Susac syndrome. The RNA input was about 0.5 to 1 ug, and it was reverse transcribed with random hexamers. TCRdb re-derived calls from the immunoSEQ multiplex PCR reads in MiXCR, one entry per CDR3 protein. The table shows roughly 80,000 distinct CDR3 sequences, with roughly 94% occurring only once. This CDR3 is built from 13 residues. The germline gives CDR1 PRHDT, CDR2 FYEKMQ (reference sequence). Trimming stripped 8 bases from V and 0 bases from J, with 8 bases between. The TCR comes from a human donor in good health. The chain recombines TRBV13 with TRBJ2-1, with unresolved D. The sequenced material came from CD8+ T cells from PBMCs. In DNA form, the CDR3 reads TGTGCCAGCGGGCTGAGCTCCTACAATGAGCAGTTCTTC. Its protein is CASGLSSYNEQFF.